This section outlines one T cell receptor beta chain sequence together with its context. Original processing notes: Nucleated cell number was recorded as an estimate derived from reference gene primer amplification. The data were produced by immunoSEQ multiplex PCR, yet TCRdb's version contains in-frame clones alone and is incomplete. V and J calls and clone size are as listed in that table; D and trimming were resolved from the DNA. The repertoire holds over 90,000 clones, with around 92% as singletons. The data stem from a study of blood T cell repertoires in COVID-19. Study-wide background: Researchers got acute and convalescent COVID-19 samples from the United States, Italy and Spain. PBMCs, B-cell-depleted T cells, or T cells were the source of the cDNA or gDNA that made up the material.

CDR1 and CDR2 from the germline V gene are MNHNY and SVGAGI (reference sequence). The CDR3 runs to 19 residues. The junction had 19 bases not matched to a gene; V was cut back by 5 bases and J by 3 bases. Sequenced: peripheral blood. The chain uses TRBV6-6 and TRBJ1-5; 7 nucleotides align to TRBD1. This TCR derives from a man aged 18 to 29 with acute or convalescent COVID-19. The chain's CDR3 is CASSPTVPTGTGPNQPQHF. In DNA form, the CDR3 reads TGTGCCAGCAGTCCGACTGTCCCGACAGGGACGGGCCCCAATCAGCCCCAGCATTTT.